This T cell receptor (beta chain) originates from a study of shared clonotypes between healthy human individuals. Overall study findings and caveats: Some clonotypes were shared by all four sorted-subset donors, while others were not shared. The non-shared ones had lower generation probabilities than the shared ones.

TCRdb's table, derived via immunoSEQ multiplex PCR, lists solely in-frame clones and lacks some. This sample yields a few million clones, of which more than 80% are seen a single time; about 0.13% belongs to the top ten. The V gene end was trimmed by 4 bases and the J gene end by 7 bases; junction bases not matched to a gene: 8. CDR1 and CDR2 (germline): SGDLS, YYNGEE. The CDR3 consists of 16 residues. Comments on this clone: Its specificity is unknown.

The TCR originated in a man younger than 35 in good health. J is TRBJ2-2 and V is TRBV9; 12 positions agree with TRBD2. Input material: naive CD4+ T cells sorted from blood. As to subset: CD45RA+ positively selected. CDR3: CASSPRTSGVVGELFF. CDR3 in DNA: TGTGCCAGCAGCCCTCGGACTAGCGGGGTTGTCGGGGAGCTGTTTTTT.